This TCR beta chain is drawn from a study of T cell repertoires in cytomegalovirus infection. MiXCR, applied by TCRdb to the reads, yields one record per CDR3 protein. Here the sample spans roughly 990,000 distinct CDR3 sequences, around a third being singletons. The V end was cut by 0 bases, the J end by 6 bases, with 11 bases between. The length of the CDR3 is 14 residues. The germline V gene has CDR1 SGDLS and CDR2 YYNGEE. With respect to this clonotype: The antigen is not known.

Study conclusions and caveats: Dominating the ex vivo response were HLA-C-restricted CMV-specific TCR beta clonotypes. The cumulative frequency of public TCR beta families distinguished individuals who carried CMV together with the relevant HLA.

Sequences were derived from cultured CD8+ T cells from PBMCs, sampled from culture after CMV antigen stimulation. This receptor was taken from a human donor in good health (CMV status not recorded). Some clones in this sample may be carry-over from other donors' samples. This sequence joins TRBV9 and TRBJ2-3, with D possibly being TRBD1 or TRBD2 (5 bases each). The CDR3 DNA follows: TGTGCCAGCAGCGTAGGGGACGCCGCGGATACGCAGTATTTT. The encoded protein is CASSVGDAADTQYF.